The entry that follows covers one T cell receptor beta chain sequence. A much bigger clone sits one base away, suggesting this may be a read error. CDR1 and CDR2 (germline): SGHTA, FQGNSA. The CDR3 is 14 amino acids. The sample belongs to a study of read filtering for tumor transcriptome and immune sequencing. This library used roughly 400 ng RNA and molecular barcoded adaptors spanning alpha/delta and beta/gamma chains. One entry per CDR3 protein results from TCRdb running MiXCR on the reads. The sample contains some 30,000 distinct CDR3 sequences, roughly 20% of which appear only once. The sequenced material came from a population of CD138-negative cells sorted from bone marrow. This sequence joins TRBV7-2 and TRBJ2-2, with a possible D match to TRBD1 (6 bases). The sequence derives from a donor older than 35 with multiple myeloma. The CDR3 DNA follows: TGTGCCAGCAGCTTAAAGTGGGACACCGGGGAGCCGTTTTTT. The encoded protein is CASSLKWDTGEPFF.